Shown below are 23 T cell receptor beta chains from a single sample sequenced in a study of blood T cell repertoires in COVID-19. TCRdb's table, derived via immunoSEQ multiplex PCR, lists solely in-frame clones and lacks some. This sample has 250,000 to 300,000 clones, with roughly 90% found just once. Sequenced sample: peripheral blood. These receptors originate from a man aged 50-59 years with acute or convalescent COVID-19.

The chain employs TRBV5-5 and TRBJ1-6; weak D call: TRBD1 (6 bases). In germline, CDR1 is SGHKS, CDR2 YYEKEE (reference sequence). The CDR3 runs to 15 residues. V lost 1 base to trimming and J lost 8 bases, with 13 bases between them. CDR3 region: CASSLLRQDDSPLHF. CDR3 sequence (DNA): TGTGCCAGCAGCTTGCTTAGACAGGACGATTCACCCCTCCACTTT.

CDR3 residues: CASSYLTGGDGYTF. CDR3 coding DNA: TGTGCCAGCAGTTACCTGACAGGGGGGGATGGCTACACCTTC. The chain joins TRBV6-5 to TRBJ1-2, with 9 bases fitting TRBD1. V lost 2 bases to trimming and J lost 6 bases; unmatched junction nucleotides: 4. Germline V CDR1 and CDR2: MNHEY, SVGAGI. This CDR3 contains 14 residues.

In DNA, the CDR3 is TGTGCCAGTAGTAGGGACAGGGCCCAAGAGACCCAGTACTTC. Its protein product is CASSRDRAQETQYF. The V call is TRBV19, the J call TRBJ2-5, with TRBD1 matching 9 bases. V lost 4 bases to trimming and J lost 1 base; unmatched junction nucleotides: 1. Germline CDR1 and CDR2: LNHDA and SQIVND (reference sequence). The CDR3 extends over 14 amino acids.

For this clone: The junction does not match germline at one end; this may be a read error. The chain combines TRBV7-7 with TRBJ2-7; 10 bases map to TRBD1. The CDR3 contains 13 residues. In germline, CDR1 is SSHAT, CDR2 FNYEAQ (reference sequence). The CDR3 reads CASSRDRGGEQYF. CDR3 nucleotides: TGTGCTAGCAGCCGGGACAGGGGCGGCGAGCAGTACTTC.

This sequence joins TRBV5-4 and TRBJ2-2; weak D call: TRBD1 (6 bases). Germline V lookup: CDR1 SGHNT, CDR2 YYREEE (reference sequence). This CDR3 comprises 16 residues. The ends were cut back, 1 base at V and 5 bases at J, with 15 bases in the middle. The chain's CDR3 is CASSLLGAQGTGELFF. The CDR3 DNA follows: TGTGCCAGCAGCTTGTTGGGGGCGCAAGGAACCGGGGAGCTGTTTTTT. The whole variable domain, filled in from reference TRBV5-4 and TRBJ2-2, reads ETGVTQSPTHLIKTRGQQVTLRCSSQSGHNTVSWYQQALGQGPQFIFQYYREEENGRGNFPPRFSGLQFPNYSSELNVNALELDDSALYLCASSLLGAQGTGELFFGEGSRLTVL.

V gene TRBV6-1 combines with J gene TRBJ2-7, with D perhaps TRBD1 (6 bases). The V end lost 1 base, the J end lost 5 bases, and 15 bases lay between the germline ends. The CDR3 contains 15 residues. In germline, CDR1 is MNHNS, CDR2 SASEGT. CDR3 sequence reads: CASSEGPTGIHEQYF. As DNA, the CDR3 is TGTGCCAGCAGTGAAGGCCCTACAGGGATCCACGAGCAGTACTTC.

The V and J genes are TRBV5-1 and TRBJ2-3; TRBD2 matches at 8 bases. Looked up from germline, CDR1 is SGHRS and CDR2 is YFSETQ. The CDR3 is 15 residues long. V lost 3 bases and J lost 0; bases outside the gene matches: 3. Here the CDR3 reads CASSSSSGSTDTQYF. CDR3 bases: TGCGCCAGCAGCTCGTCTAGCGGGAGCACAGATACGCAGTATTTT.

The chain joins TRBV27 to TRBJ2-7, with D unresolved. Germline V CDR1 and CDR2: MNHEY, SMNVEV (reference sequence). The CDR3 extends over 13 amino acids. V lost 5 bases to trimming and J lost 4 bases, with 12 bases between them. CDR3 in DNA: TGTGCCAGCAGTCCGCAGACGGGTTACGAGCAGTACTTC. It encodes CASSPQTGYEQYF.

V and J are TRBV5-6 and TRBJ1-2, with D possibly TRBD1 on 6 matching bases. With 7 bases removed from V and 1 base from J, the gap between germline ends came to 17 bases. CDR1 is SGHDT and CDR2 is YYEEEE in the germline V gene. The length of the CDR3 is 15 residues. The CDR3 nucleotides are TGTGCCAGCGGTAAGGACAGAGAAGTTAACTATGGCTACACCTTC. Protein: CASGKDREVNYGYTF.

The chain is built from TRBV5-1 and TRBJ1-1; no firm D call. The germline CDR1 and CDR2 sequences are SGHRS and YFSETQ. CDR3 length equals 13 residues. V lost 2 bases, J lost 1 base, and 6 bases lay in between. CDR3: CASSFSSNTEAFF. Here the CDR3 DNA reads TGCGCCAGCAGCTTCTCCTCGAACACTGAAGCTTTCTTT.

For this clone: The sample contains more than one DNA sequence encoding this CDR3. The V call is TRBV6-5, the J call TRBJ1-6; 10 bases align to TRBD1. In germline, CDR1 is MNHEY, CDR2 SVGAGI. This CDR3 has 13 residues. Trimming removed 9 bases from V and 10 bases from J; junction bases left unmatched: 6. The DNA for the CDR3 is TGTGCCAGTTCCGGGACAGGGGCCTCACCCCTCCACTTT. Amino acid sequence: CASSGTGASPLHF.

The genes are TRBV9 and TRBJ1-5, with D maybe TRBD1 (6 bases). The germline V gene has CDR1 SGDLS and CDR2 YYNGEE. Trimming left V 0 bases short and J 2 bases short, with 9 bases between. This CDR3 is built from 15 residues. CDR3 DNA sequence: TGTGCCAGCAGCGTAGCAGGGGCCGGCAATCAGCCCCAGCATTTT. Protein product: CASSVAGAGNQPQHF.

The rearrangement uses TRBV2 and TRBJ2-3, with TRBD2 matching over 12 bases. CDR1 SNHLY and CDR2 FYNNEI come from the germline V gene. After removal of 5 bases from V and 1 base from J, the junction contained 1 base not matched to a gene. The CDR3 runs to 15 residues. The CDR3 reads CASSRTSGGTDTQYF. The CDR3 DNA is TGTGCCAGCAGTCGGACTAGCGGGGGCACAGATACGCAGTATTTT.

CDR3 in DNA: TGTGCCAGCGGGCCAGGGGGCGCGTCTGCCGGCTACACCTTC. Amino acids: CASGPGGASAGYTF. The V call is TRBV25-1, the J call TRBJ1-2, with 8 bases identical to TRBD1. Germline V gene lookup returns CDR1 MGHDK and CDR2 SYGVNS. This CDR3 contains 14 residues. J gave up 8 bases and V 8 bases, and 13 bases lay outside the gene matches.

V usage is TRBV27 and J usage is TRBJ1-1, with TRBD1 matching over 7 bases. CDR1 MNHEY and CDR2 SMNVEV come from the germline V gene (reference sequence). There are 14 residues in the CDR3. The V segment lost 5 bases and the J segment 2 bases; nucleotides outside the gene matches: 5. The CDR3 loop is CASSPRTGNTEAFF. CDR3 nucleotide sequence: TGTGCCAGCAGTCCCCGGACAGGCAACACTGAAGCTTTCTTT.

The chain uses TRBV10-3 and TRBJ2-1; TRBD2 matches at 9 bases. Germline values: CDR1 ENHRY, CDR2 SYGVKD. V was pared by 6 bases and J by 0 bases, with 6 bases of the junction left unmatched. The CDR3 sequence is 16 residues long. Here the CDR3 reads CAIRTSGAGSYNEQFF. The CDR3, as DNA: TGTGCCATCAGGACTAGCGGAGCCGGCTCCTACAATGAGCAGTTCTTC.

The chain couples TRBV3-1 (or the pseudogene TRBV3-2) to TRBJ1-2; TRBD1 agrees at 7 bases. CDR3 size: 13 residues. J was trimmed by 4 bases and V by 1 base; bases with no gene match: 0. Germline lookup yields CDR1 LGHDT and CDR2 YNNKEL (reference sequence). The CDR3 nucleotides read TGTGCCAGCAGCCAAGGGGACAGCTATGGCTACACCTTC. Protein product: CASSQGDSYGYTF.

The chain couples TRBV29-1 to TRBJ2-5; 7 bases align to TRBD1. V shed 4 bases, J shed 4 bases, and the junction held 18 bases outside the gene matches. Germline loops: CDR1 SQVTM, CDR2 ANQGSEA. This CDR3 has 17 residues. The CDR3 DNA reads as TGCAGCGTTGGGGCCGAAGTCGCCCGAAGGGGGCGAGAGACCCAGTACTTC. Protein: CSVGAEVARRGRETQYF.

The chain carries TRBV6-5 and TRBJ1-5, with D uncertain. The CDR3 sequence is 13 residues long. The germline V and J ends were trimmed by 6 bases and 7 bases, with 13 bases remaining between them. CDR1 and CDR2 (germline): MNHEY, SVGAGI. DNA of the CDR3: TGTGCCAGCAGGGGAGCTCTTGGCCAGCCCCAGCATTTT. Amino acid sequence: CASRGALGQPQHF.

The chain joins TRBV21-1 to TRBJ2-3; the table's TRBD1 call for D was not verified on the DNA. TRBV21-1 is listed as a pseudogene. The CDR3 contains 14 residues. CDR3 DNA: TGTGCCAGCAGCAAGACAGGGGTTAATGATACGCAGTATTTT. This gives the protein CASSKTGVNDTQYF.

The CDR3 here is CASGDRGGGKNIQYF. The CDR3 DNA sequence: TGTGCCAGCGGGGACAGGGGAGGAGGCAAAAACATTCAGTACTTC. J is TRBJ2-4 and V is TRBV2; 10 nucleotides align to TRBD1. In germline, CDR1 is SNHLY, CDR2 FYNNEI. V lost 8 bases to trimming and J lost 3 bases; unmatched junction nucleotides: 7. This CDR3 comprises 15 residues.

This rearrangement joins TRBV6-5 to TRBJ2-7; 12 nucleotides agree with TRBD1. CDR1 is MNHEY, CDR2 SVGAGI, per germline. Trimming at V came to 2 bases and at J to 6 bases, leaving 8 bases not matched to a gene. CDR3 length: 16 amino acids. The chain's CDR3 is CASSYNWGQGASEQYF. The CDR3 DNA follows: TGTGCCAGCAGTTACAATTGGGGACAGGGGGCGTCCGAGCAGTACTTC.

The chain combines TRBV4-1 with TRBJ2-3; D ambiguous. Trimming left V 2 bases short and J 0 bases short, with 9 bases between. The CDR3 is made up of 15 amino acids. CDR1 is MGHRA, CDR2 YSYEKL, per germline. CDR3 bases: TGCGCCAGCAGCCAAATAACTATTAGCACAGATACGCAGTATTTT. Encoded protein: CASSQITISTDTQYF.